This passage covers 4 T cell receptor beta chains from one sample sequenced in a study of T cell changes during pregnancy in multiple sclerosis. TCRdb keeps only in-frame clones here, not all; method: immunoSEQ multiplex PCR. The sample lists 25,000 to 35,000 clones; roughly nine tenths were seen once. Sample: CD8+ T cells from peripheral blood mononuclear cells, taken in the second trimester of pregnancy. These receptor sequences come from a female donor with multiple sclerosis, enrolled in a pregnancy study.

By sample fraction, this clone is medium-sized (0.01 to 0.1%). The genes are TRBV5-1 and TRBJ1-5; D possibly corresponds to TRBD1 (5 bases). V was shortened by 0 bases and J by 9 bases, with 10 bases between the two germline ends. The CDR3 contains 13 residues. Per the germline V gene, CDR1 is SGHRS and CDR2 is YFSETQ. CDR3 nucleotide sequence: TGCGCCAGCAGCTTGGAAGGGGATAGGCCCCAGCATTTT. It yields the protein CASSLEGDRPQHF.

The V gene is TRBV6-5, the J gene TRBJ2-1; 11 positions agree with TRBD2. This CDR3 comprises 15 residues. The V and J ends lost 6 bases and 4 bases, in that order; junction bases with no gene match: 5. Germline lookup yields CDR1 MNHEY and CDR2 SVGAGI. The CDR3 sequence is CASSLAGGAYNEQFF. The CDR3 nucleotides are TGTGCCAGCAGCCTAGCGGGAGGTGCGTACAATGAGCAGTTCTTC.

A single count supports this clone. The chain recombines TRBV7-9 with TRBJ1-1; perhaps TRBD1 as D (6 bases). CDR3 size: 14 residues. CDR1 and CDR2 (germline): SEHNR, FQNEAQ (reference sequence). Trimming took 4 bases from V and 1 from J, leaving 10 bases between them. CDR3 DNA: TGTGCCAGCAGCTCAGGGACACAGAACACTGAAGCTTTCTTT. As protein: CASSSGTQNTEAFF.

The chain recombines TRBV5-1 with TRBJ1-5; TRBD1 is a possible D gene (5 bases). Trimming pared 4 bases from V and 0 bases from J, leaving 8 bases between. Germline V gene sequence: CDR1 SGHRS, CDR2 YFSETQ. The CDR3 has 14 residues. This CDR3 is CASSPDNSNQPQHF. CDR3 sequence (DNA): TGCGCCAGCAGCCCGGACAATAGCAATCAGCCCCAGCATTTT.